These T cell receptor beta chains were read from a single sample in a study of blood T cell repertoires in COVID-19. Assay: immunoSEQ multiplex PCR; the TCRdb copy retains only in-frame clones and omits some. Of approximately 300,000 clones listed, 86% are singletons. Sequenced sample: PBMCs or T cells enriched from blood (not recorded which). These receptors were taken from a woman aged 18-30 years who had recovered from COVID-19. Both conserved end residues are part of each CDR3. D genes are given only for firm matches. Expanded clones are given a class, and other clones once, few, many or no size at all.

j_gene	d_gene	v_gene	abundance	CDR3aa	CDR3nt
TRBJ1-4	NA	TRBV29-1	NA	CSVSLTVNEKLFF	TGCAGCGTCTCTCTGACAGTGAATGAAAAACTGTTTTTT
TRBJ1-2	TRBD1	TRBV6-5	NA	CASSRTGNYGYTF	TGTGCCAGCAGCCGGACAGGCAACTATGGCTACACCTTC
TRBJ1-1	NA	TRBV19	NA	CASSIALLNTEAFF	TGTGCCAGTAGTATTGCACTGCTGAACACTGAAGCTTTCTTT
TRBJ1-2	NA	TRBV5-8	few	CASSLRMGGFSYGYTF	TGTGCCAGCAGCTTGAGGATGGGGGGTTTTAGCTATGGCTACACCTTC
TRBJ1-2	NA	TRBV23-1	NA	CASSQIKWGVYGYTF	TGCGCCAGCAGTCAAATTAAGTGGGGGGTCTATGGCTACACCTTC
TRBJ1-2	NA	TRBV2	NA	CASRAGFYGYTF	TGTGCCAGCAGGGCAGGCTTCTATGGCTACACCTTC
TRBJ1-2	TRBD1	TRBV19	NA	CASSTGTGGDGYTF	TGTGCCAGTAGTACGGGGACAGGGGGAGATGGCTACACCTTC
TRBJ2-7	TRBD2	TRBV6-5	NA	CASSYGAGGAYEQYF	TGTGCCAGCAGTTACGGAGCGGGAGGGGCCTACGAGCAGTACTTC
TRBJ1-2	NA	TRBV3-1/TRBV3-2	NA	CASSQRESGYTF	TGTGCCAGCAGCCAACGGGAAAGTGGCTACACCTTC
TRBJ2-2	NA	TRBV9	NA	CASSVTSGGELFF	TGTGCCAGCAGCGTTACATCGGGCGGGGAGCTGTTTTTT
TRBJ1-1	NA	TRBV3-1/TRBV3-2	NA	CASSQTYGGNTEAFF	TGTGCCAGCAGCCAAACCTACGGGGGGAACACTGAAGCTTTCTTT
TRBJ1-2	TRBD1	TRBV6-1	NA	CASSDMPGQGYYGYTF	TGTGCCAGCAGTGATATGCCGGGACAGGGGTATTATGGCTACACCTTC
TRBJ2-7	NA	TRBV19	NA	CASSKSSDSSYEQYF	TGTGCCAGTAGTAAATCTAGCGATAGCTCCTACGAGCAGTACTTC
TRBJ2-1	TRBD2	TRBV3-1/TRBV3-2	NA	CASSHLAGGQREQFF	TGTGCCAGCAGCCACCTAGCGGGGGGGCAACGTGAGCAGTTCTTC
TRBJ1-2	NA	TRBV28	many	CASSGQEQAYGYTF	TGTGCCAGCAGTGGACAAGAGCAGGCATATGGCTACACCTTC
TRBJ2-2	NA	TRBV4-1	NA	CASSLQRSNTGELFF	TGCGCCAGCAGCCTCCAGAGGTCTAACACCGGGGAGCTGTTTTTT